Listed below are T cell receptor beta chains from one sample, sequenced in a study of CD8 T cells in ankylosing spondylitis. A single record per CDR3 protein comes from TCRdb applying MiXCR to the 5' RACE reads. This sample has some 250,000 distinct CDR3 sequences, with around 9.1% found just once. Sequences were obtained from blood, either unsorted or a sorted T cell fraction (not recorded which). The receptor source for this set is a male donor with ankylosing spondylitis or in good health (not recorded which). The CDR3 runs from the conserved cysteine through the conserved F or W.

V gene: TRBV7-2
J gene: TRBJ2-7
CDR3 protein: CASSLEGNTREQYF

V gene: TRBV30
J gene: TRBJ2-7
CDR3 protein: CAWSGLGLDEQYF

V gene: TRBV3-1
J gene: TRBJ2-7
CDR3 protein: CASSRQGNEQYF

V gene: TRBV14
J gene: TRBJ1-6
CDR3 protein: CASSWTGISPLHF

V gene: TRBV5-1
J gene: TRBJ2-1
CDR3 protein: CASSLVVAGRYNEQFF

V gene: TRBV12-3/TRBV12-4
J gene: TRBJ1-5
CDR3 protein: CASSLGTGRGNQPQHF

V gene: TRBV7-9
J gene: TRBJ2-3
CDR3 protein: CASSSQGTSTDTQYF

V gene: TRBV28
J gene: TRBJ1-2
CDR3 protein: CASSLRTIGYTF

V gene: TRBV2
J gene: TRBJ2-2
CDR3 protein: CASRVGVTGELFF

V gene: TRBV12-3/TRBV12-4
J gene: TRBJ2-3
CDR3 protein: CASSLRDRSSTDTQYF

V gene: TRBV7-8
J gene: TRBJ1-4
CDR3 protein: CASSLAAGLAGKLFF

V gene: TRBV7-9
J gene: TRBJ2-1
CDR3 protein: CASSSPRQGADNEQFF

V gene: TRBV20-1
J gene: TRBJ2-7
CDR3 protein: CSAINQGRNEQYF

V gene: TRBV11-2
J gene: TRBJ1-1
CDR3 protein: CASSLVARRTGGTEAFF

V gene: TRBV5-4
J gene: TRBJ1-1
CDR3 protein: CASSLRAGMNTEAFF

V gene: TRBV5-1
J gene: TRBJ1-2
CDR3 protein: CASSFEGYGYTF

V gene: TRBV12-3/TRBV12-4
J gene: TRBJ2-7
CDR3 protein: CASSLGFQRGEQYF

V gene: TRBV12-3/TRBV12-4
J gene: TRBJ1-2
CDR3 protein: CASKPQGNHGYTF

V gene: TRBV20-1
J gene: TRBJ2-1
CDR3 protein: CSASRPHGEQFF

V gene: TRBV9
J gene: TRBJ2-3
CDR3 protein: CASSVGASGADTQYF

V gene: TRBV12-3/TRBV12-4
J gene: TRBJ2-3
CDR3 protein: CASRGLAPRADTQYF

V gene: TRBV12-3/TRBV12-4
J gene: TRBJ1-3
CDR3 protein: CASSSDRGTGNTIYF

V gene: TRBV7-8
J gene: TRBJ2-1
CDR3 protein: CASSLVWGGAYNEQFF

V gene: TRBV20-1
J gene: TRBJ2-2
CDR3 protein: CSARVGTAGELFF

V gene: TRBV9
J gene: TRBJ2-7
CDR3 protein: CARPRWEQYF

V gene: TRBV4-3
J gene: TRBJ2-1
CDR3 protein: CASSQEAGTGNEQFF

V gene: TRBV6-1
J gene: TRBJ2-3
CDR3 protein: CASSGLWGPSTDTQYF

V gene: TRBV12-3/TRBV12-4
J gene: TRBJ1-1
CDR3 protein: CASRLDGNTEAFF

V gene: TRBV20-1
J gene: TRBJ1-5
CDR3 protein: CSASHGGSTQPQHF

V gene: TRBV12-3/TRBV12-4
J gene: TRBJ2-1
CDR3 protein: CASSLGTSGRGEQFF

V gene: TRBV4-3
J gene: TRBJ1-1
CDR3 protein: CASSQGRMNTEAFF

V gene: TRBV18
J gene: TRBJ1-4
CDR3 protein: CASSRPGQAGEKLFF

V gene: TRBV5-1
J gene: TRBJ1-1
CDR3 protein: CASSLVVGEAFF

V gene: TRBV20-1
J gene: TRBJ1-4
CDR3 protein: CSATDSYEKLFF

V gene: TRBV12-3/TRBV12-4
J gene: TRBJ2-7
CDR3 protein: CASSLNLVAGVPYEQYF

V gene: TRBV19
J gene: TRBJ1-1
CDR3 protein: CASSIARDREAFF

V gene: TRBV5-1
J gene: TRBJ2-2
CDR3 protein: CASSESLANTGELFF

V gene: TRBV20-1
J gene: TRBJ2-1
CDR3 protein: CSAAKGSYNEQFF

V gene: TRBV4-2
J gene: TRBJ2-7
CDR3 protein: CAISHGIVRYEQYF

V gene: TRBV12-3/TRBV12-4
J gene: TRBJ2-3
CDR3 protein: CASSLRLAAVDTQYF

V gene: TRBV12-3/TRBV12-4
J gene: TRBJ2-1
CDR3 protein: CASGLGVRTEQFF

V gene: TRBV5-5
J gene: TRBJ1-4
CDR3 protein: CASSLTSNNEKLFF

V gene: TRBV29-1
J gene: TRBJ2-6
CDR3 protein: CSVEVPYSGANVLTF

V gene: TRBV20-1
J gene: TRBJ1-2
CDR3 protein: CSAVSGRRGYTF

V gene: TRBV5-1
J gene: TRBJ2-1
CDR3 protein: CASSSTRQSEQFF

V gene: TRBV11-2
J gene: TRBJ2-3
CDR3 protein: CASSSWVPPDTQYF

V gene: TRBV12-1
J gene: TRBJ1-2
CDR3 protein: CARGPGPLCGYTF

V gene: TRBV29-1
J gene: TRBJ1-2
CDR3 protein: CSVDRGVRGGYTF